The 32 T cell receptor beta chains presented below share a single source sample, sequenced in a study of shared clonotypes between healthy human individuals (dated by TCRdb to 2019 to 2021). The method behind the library was the immunoSEQ multiplex PCR assay. The table comes from immuneACCESS by way of TCRdb, which keeps in-frame sequences with V and J called. Part of the clones is missing from these tables; in studies checked, under half for an unresolved V gene and the rest for unknown reasons. A total of 2 million to 2.5 million clones appear in this sample, roughly 93% of them only once. The ten largest clones add up to 0.36% of the sample. Sequenced sample: naive CD4+ T cells from PBMCs. Explained via the paper, the cell subset or site label denotes: CD45RA+ positively selected. The receptors here all came from a man younger than 35 in good health. Some clones in this sample may be carry-over from other donors' samples.

V usage is TRBV4-1 and J usage is TRBJ2-7; possibly TRBD2 for D (5 bases). Germline CDR1 reads MGHRA; CDR2 reads YSYEKL. V lost 4 bases to trimming and J lost 4 bases, with 17 bases between them. CDR3 length equals 15 residues. The CDR3 region is CASSLELRDAYEQYF. The CDR3 DNA reads as TGCGCCAGCAGCCTCGAACTCCGGGATGCTTACGAGCAGTACTTC.

The CDR3 coding sequence is TGTGCCAGCAGTTACTCGCCCCCGGAGGGCGGGGAGCTGTTTTTT. This sequence encodes CASSYSPPEGGELFF. The rearrangement uses TRBV6-5 and TRBJ2-2; tentatively, D is TRBD2 (6 bases). The germline gives CDR1 MNHEY, CDR2 SVGAGI. V lost 0 bases and J 7 bases, leaving 12 bases between the germline ends. The CDR3 totals 15 residues.

This clone was recorded a few times. The chain joins TRBV6-6 to TRBJ1-1, with TRBD1 matching 7 bases. The CDR3 sequence is 14 residues long. The junction had 6 bases not matched to a gene; V was cut back by 5 bases and J by 3 bases. Germline CDR1 and CDR2: MNHNY and SVGAGI (reference sequence). The chain's CDR3 is CASSPPTGDTEAFF. The CDR3 nucleotides read TGTGCCAGCAGTCCACCTACAGGGGACACTGAAGCTTTCTTT.

The chain uses TRBV7-3 and TRBJ2-2, with a weak D call TRBD1 (5 bases). Germline values: CDR1 SGHTA, CDR2 FQGTGA. The V end was cut by 1 base, the J end by 13 bases, with 16 bases between. This CDR3 has 14 amino acids. For the CDR3, the DNA is TGTGCCAGCAGCTTAAATAATCGGCAGGGTGGGCTGTTTTTT. The encoded protein is CASSLNNRQGGLFF.

V and J are TRBV7-9 and TRBJ1-2; D not resolved. The V and J ends lost 2 bases and 0 bases respectively, with 16 bases between them. Looked up from germline, CDR1 is SEHNR and CDR2 is FQNEAQ (reference sequence). CDR3 length: 17 residues. CDR3 nucleotides: TGTGCCAGCAGCTTACCTCGCGGACGGAAACCTAACTATGGCTACACCTTC. Residues: CASSLPRGRKPNYGYTF.

The V and J genes are TRBV7-2 and TRBJ2-5; no clear D gene. V gave up 6 bases and J gave up 5 bases, with 4 bases separating them. The CDR3 extends over 10 amino acids. Germline CDR1 SGHTA, CDR2 FQGNSA. CDR3 amino acids: CASRGETQYF. CDR3 coding DNA: TGTGCCAGCAGGGGGGAGACCCAGTACTTC.

This chain connects TRBV5-4 to TRBJ2-1; 13 bases agree with TRBD2. The CDR3 loop spans 16 amino acids. Trimming cost V 3 bases and J 10 bases; bases outside gene matches: 10. Germline V lookup: CDR1 SGHNT, CDR2 YYREEE (reference sequence). The CDR3 here is CASSYGLAGAEREQFF. Here the CDR3 DNA reads TGTGCCAGCAGCTATGGACTAGCGGGAGCGGAGAGAGAGCAGTTCTTC.

V gene TRBV5-1 combines with J gene TRBJ2-3, with D possibly matching TRBD2 (6 bases). Germline-derived CDR1 and CDR2 are SGHRS and YFSETQ. This CDR3 is built from 17 residues. Trimming pared 0 bases from V and 0 bases from J, leaving 14 bases between. The CDR3: CASSLGYGAGSTDTQYF. CDR3 DNA: TGCGCCAGCAGCTTGGGCTATGGGGCGGGGAGCACAGATACGCAGTATTTT.

V and J are TRBV6-5 and TRBJ2-1, with TRBD2 identical over 10 bases. CDR1 MNHEY and CDR2 SVGAGI come from the germline V gene. The CDR3 runs to 14 residues. V lost 7 bases, J lost 9 bases, and 9 bases stayed unmatched. For the CDR3, the DNA is TGTGCCAGCACCCAAGCGGGAGGGCCCGGTGAGCAGTTCTTC. Translated, it gives CASTQAGGPGEQFF.

In regard to this clone: Other nucleotide sequences in the sample specify the same CDR3. The DNA for the CDR3 is TGTGCCAGCTCACCATCCCAGAACACCGGGGAGCTGTTTTTT. It encodes CASSPSQNTGELFF. V gene TRBV18 combines with J gene TRBJ2-2; unclear D gene. The length of the CDR3 is 14 residues. In germline, CDR1 is KGHSH, CDR2 LQKENI. The V end lost 2 bases, the J end lost 1 base, and 5 bases lay between the germline ends.

This chain connects TRBV4-1 to TRBJ1-2; the D gene is possibly TRBD1 (6 bases). The CDR3 is 15 amino acids. V was cut by 2 bases and J by 3 bases, with 13 bases left in between. Germline V CDR1 and CDR2: MGHRA, YSYEKL. The CDR3: CASSQTQGTHYGYTF. The CDR3 DNA reads TGCGCCAGCAGCCAAACACAGGGTACCCACTATGGCTACACCTTC.

The genes are TRBV5-1 and TRBJ1-2, with TRBD1 matching over 9 bases. Trimming at V came to 1 base and at J to 8 bases, leaving 3 bases not matched to a gene. The CDR3 extends over 13 amino acids. Germline V gives CDR1 SGHRS, CDR2 YFSETQ. As DNA, the CDR3 is TGCGCCAGCAGCTTGTTGACAGGGGGAGGCTACACCTTC. Amino acids: CASSLLTGGGYTF. The entire variable domain, with the rest obtained from reference TRBV5-1 and TRBJ1-2, is as follows: KAGVTQTPRYLIKTRGQQVTLSCSPISGHRSVSWYQQTPGQGLQFLFEYFSETQRNKGNFPGRFSGRQFSNSRSEMNVSTLELGDSALYLCASSLLTGGGYTFGSGTRLTVV.

The rearrangement joins TRBV6-1 to TRBJ2-5; 8 bases map to TRBD1. Germline trimming cut 5 bases from V and 4 bases from J; bases unmatched to any gene: 9. The CDR3 has 15 residues. Germline values: CDR1 MNHNS, CDR2 SASEGT. This CDR3 is CASSSPDRGGETQYF. The CDR3 DNA is TGTGCCAGCAGTTCACCCGACAGGGGAGGAGAGACCCAGTACTTC.

The chain links TRBV29-1 to TRBJ2-1; 9 nucleotides line up with TRBD2. The germline V gene encodes CDR1 SQVTM and CDR2 ANQGSEA. The CDR3 has 16 residues. With V trimmed by 4 bases and J by 7 bases, 14 bases remained unmatched. CDR3 sequence (DNA): TGCAGCGTTGGGTCAGTCGCGGGAGGGCCTGGAAATGAGCAGTTCTTC. As protein: CSVGSVAGGPGNEQFF.

This clone occurred a few times. This chain joins TRBV2 and TRBJ1-1; no reliable D call. From germline, CDR1 is SNHLY and CDR2 FYNNEI. The V gene lost 6 bases and the J gene lost 1 base, with 3 bases spanning the gap. This CDR3 has 11 residues. CDR3 bases: TGTGCCAGCAGGGCGAACACTGAAGCTTTCTTT. Its translation is CASRANTEAFF.

Worth noting for this clone: Other DNA variants within this sample encode the same CDR3. The chain employs TRBV7-3 and TRBJ1-1; D remains unclear. Germline lookup yields CDR1 SGHTA and CDR2 FQGTGA. V shed 0 bases and J shed 4 bases, with 9 bases lying between them. The CDR3 is made up of 14 amino acids. This CDR3 reads CASSLTAGVTEAFF. The CDR3 region has the DNA TGTGCCAGCAGCTTAACCGCAGGCGTCACTGAAGCTTTCTTT. Together with reference TRBV7-3 and TRBJ1-1, the CDR3 gives the full variable domain: GAGVSQTPSNKVTEKGKYVELRCDPISGHTALYWYRQSLGQGPEFLIYFQGTGAADDSGLPNDRFFAVRPEGSVSTLKIQRTERGDSAVYLCASSLTAGVTEAFFGQGTRLTVV.

The J gene is TRBJ2-1, the V gene TRBV19; TRBD1 matches at 10 bases. The CDR3 is 15 amino acids. V was clipped by 5 bases and J by 6 bases; unmatched bases: 7. Germline V CDR1 and CDR2: LNHDA, SQIVND (reference sequence). CDR3 residues: CASSRRGTGANEQFF. For the CDR3, the DNA is TGTGCCAGTAGTCGACGTGGGACAGGGGCCAATGAGCAGTTCTTC.

The gene calls are TRBV5-1 and TRBJ2-2; D gene uncertain. Looked up from germline, CDR1 is SGHRS and CDR2 is YFSETQ. Trimming stripped 5 bases from V and 2 bases from J, with 10 bases between. This CDR3 is built from 14 residues. The CDR3 here is CASRDTYNTGELFF. For the CDR3, the DNA is TGCGCCAGCAGAGACACCTACAACACCGGGGAGCTGTTTTTT.

V usage is TRBV15 and J usage is TRBJ1-4; D unclear. This CDR3 spans 14 amino acids. V was cut by 5 bases and J by 8 bases, with 15 bases left in between. Germline CDR1 reads LNHNV; CDR2 reads YYDKDF (reference sequence). The CDR3, as DNA: TGTGCCACCAGCCAGACCTGGGAAGGGGAAAAACTGTTTTTT. Translated: CATSQTWEGEKLFF.

This sequence joins TRBV7-9 and TRBJ2-3; weak D call: TRBD2 (6 bases). Germline values: CDR1 SEHNR, CDR2 FQNEAQ (reference sequence). The CDR3 is made up of 14 amino acids. V was clipped by 2 bases and J by 4 bases, with 10 bases between them. CDR3 in amino acids: CASSLLAGPDTQYF. The CDR3 region has the DNA TGTGCCAGCAGCTTACTCGCGGGACCAGATACGCAGTATTTT.

This sequence joins TRBV5-1 and TRBJ1-1; a possible D gene is TRBD1 (5 bases). V gave up 3 bases and J gave up 5 bases, with 17 bases separating them. Germline lookup yields CDR1 SGHRS and CDR2 YFSETQ. CDR3 length: 15 residues. The CDR3 region has the DNA TGCGCCAGCAGCTCCTTTACTCAGGGAGATACTGAAGCTTTCTTT. As protein: CASSSFTQGDTEAFF.

CDR3 amino acids: CASSEGKGAVGEQYF. DNA for the CDR3: TGTGCCAGCAGTGAAGGGAAGGGGGCGGTTGGAGAGCAGTACTTC. V is TRBV25-1 and J is TRBJ2-7, with 7 bases lining up with TRBD1. This CDR3 comprises 15 residues. The V segment lost 2 bases and the J segment 7 bases; nucleotides outside the gene matches: 11. Per the germline V gene, CDR1 is MGHDK and CDR2 is SYGVNS.

The chain links TRBV5-1 to TRBJ1-1, with 8 bases fitting TRBD1. The CDR3 is 15 amino acids. V lost 5 bases and J lost 2; bases outside the gene matches: 8. The germline gives CDR1 SGHRS, CDR2 YFSETQ. Written as DNA, the CDR3 is TGCGCCAGCAGATTACAGGGGGTCGCAAACACTGAAGCTTTCTTT. Translation: CASRLQGVANTEAFF.

The genes are TRBV29-1 and TRBJ2-1; D unclear. This CDR3 comprises 13 residues. The germline CDR1 and CDR2 sequences are SQVTM and ANQGSEA. V lost 4 bases, J lost 8 bases, and 15 bases lay in between. CDR3 sequence reads: CSVAGQRMDEQFF. CDR3 DNA sequence: TGCAGCGTTGCAGGTCAACGGATGGATGAGCAGTTCTTC.

J is TRBJ2-1 and V is TRBV7-3; TRBD1 might be the D (6 bases). There are 16 residues in the CDR3. Per the germline V gene, CDR1 is SGHTA and CDR2 is FQGTGA. The germline V and J ends were trimmed by 1 base and 8 bases, with 18 bases remaining between them. The CDR3: CASSLMGAGPGDEQFF. The CDR3, as DNA: TGTGCCAGCAGCTTAATGGGAGCAGGCCCAGGGGATGAGCAGTTCTTC.

The rearrangement joins TRBV28 to TRBJ1-2; D remains ambiguous. V was clipped by 2 bases and J by 5 bases, with 9 bases between them. CDR3 length: 13 amino acids. The germline V gene has CDR1 MDHEN and CDR2 SYDVKM. The CDR3 loop is CASSLGHLYGYTF. The CDR3 region has the DNA TGTGCCAGCAGTTTAGGGCACCTGTATGGCTACACCTTC.

The chain recombines TRBV6-1 with TRBJ2-7; D might be TRBD1 or TRBD2, each matching 5 bases. V was cut by 7 bases and J by 0 bases, with 13 bases left in between. There are 14 residues in the CDR3. Germline V gene data show CDR1 as MNHNS and CDR2 as SASEGT. The CDR3 region is CASTLGAGSYEQYF. The CDR3 nucleotides are TGTGCCAGCACGCTAGGGGCGGGCTCCTACGAGCAGTACTTC.

This chain links TRBV12-1 with TRBJ2-1; TRBD2, the table's D call, was not compared with the DNA. TRBV12-1 is annotated as a pseudogene. The CDR3 sequence is 19 residues long. DNA for the CDR3: TGTGCCAGCAGGTTCTTACCGGGACTAGCGGGAGGGCCTATTCCTGAGCAGTTCTTC. Amino acid sequence: CASRFLPGLAGGPIPEQFF.

Comment on this clone: Distinct nucleotide sequences in the sample also encode this CDR3. The chain has TRBV27 and TRBJ2-3; D perhaps matches TRBD2 (5 bases). Looked up from germline, CDR1 is MNHEY and CDR2 is SMNVEV (reference sequence). This CDR3 has 14 amino acids. V lost 2 bases and J lost 1, with 7 bases in between. CDR3 bases: TGTGCCAGCAGTTTAGGGAGCGGCACAGATACGCAGTATTTT. It codes for CASSLGSGTDTQYF.

The rearrangement links TRBV25-1 to TRBJ2-1; D unclear. Trimming shortened V by 1 base and J by 4 bases, and 11 bases separated the two germline ends. CDR1 is MGHDK, CDR2 SYGVNS, per germline. The CDR3 runs to 15 residues. DNA of the CDR3: TGTGCCAGCAGTGAATCGGGCGGAGTTTACAATGAGCAGTTCTTC. Its protein is CASSESGGVYNEQFF. Full variable domain (missing parts from reference TRBV25-1 and TRBJ2-1): EADIYQTPRYLVIGTGKKITLECSQTMGHDKMYWYQQDPGMELHLIHYSYGVNSTEKGDLSSESTVSRIRTEHFPLTLESARPSHTSQYLCASSESGGVYNEQFFGPGTRLTVL.

The J gene is TRBJ2-1, the V gene TRBV7-3, with 8 bases lining up with TRBD2. The CDR3 sequence is 16 residues long. Germline loops: CDR1 SGHTA, CDR2 FQGTGA. Germline trimming cut 1 base from V and 5 bases from J; bases unmatched to any gene: 7. The CDR3 sequence: CASSLNSGALHNEQFF. Here the CDR3 DNA reads TGTGCCAGCAGCTTAAATAGCGGGGCACTACACAATGAGCAGTTCTTC.

The chain links TRBV2 to TRBJ2-7; D possibly corresponds to TRBD2 (6 bases). Germline CDR1 SNHLY, CDR2 FYNNEI. V was cut by 3 bases and J by 2 bases, with 14 bases left in between. There are 15 residues in the CDR3. CDR3 sequence: CASSESGQITYEQYF. As DNA, the CDR3 is TGTGCCAGCAGTGAGAGCGGGCAAATCACCTACGAGCAGTACTTC.